This T cell receptor (beta chain) emerged from a study of blood T cell repertoires in COVID-19. On the study more broadly: Sites in the United States, Italy and Spain provided acute and convalescent COVID-19 samples. T cells, B-cell-depleted T cells, or PBMCs provided the cDNA or gDNA that served as material.

This clone occurred a few times. Germline V CDR1 and CDR2: SEHNR, FQNEAQ (reference sequence). There are 12 residues in the CDR3. V was shortened by 5 bases and J by 8 bases, with 10 bases between the two germline ends. Profiling relied on immunoSEQ multiplex PCR, and the TCRdb table lists in-frame clones only, not all of them. Of fewer than 150,000 clones listed, 80% to 90% are singletons. This sequence joins TRBV7-9 and TRBJ2-1; no firm D call. The sample comprised peripheral blood. This receptor was taken from a man aged 35 to 55 with acute or convalescent COVID-19. Here the CDR3 reads CASSAPRYEQFF. The CDR3 DNA reads as TGTGCCAGCAGCGCCCCTAGGTATGAGCAGTTCTTC.